This record covers a single T cell receptor (beta chain). This sample is part of a study of T-cell reconstitution after alpha-beta-depleted transplantation in children. A TCRbeta library incorporating unique molecular identifiers was prepared. Each CDR3 protein gets one entry after TCRdb re-called the PCR reads with MiXCR. The profile shows 250,000 to 350,000 distinct CDR3 sequences, 9.9% of them singletons. CDR1 is SGDLS, CDR2 YYNGEE, per germline. V lost 3 bases to trimming and J lost 6 bases, with 10 bases between them. This CDR3 comprises 13 residues. This specimen consisted of PBMCs from the stem cell graft donor, obtained from the stem cell graft. This receptor was taken from a human donor who donated a stem cell graft to a child with SCID. The rearrangement joins TRBV9 to TRBJ2-4; a possible D gene is TRBD2 (5 bases). The CDR3 region has the DNA TGTGCCAGCAGCGGTTGGGCGGGAAACATTCAGTACTTC. Translation gives CASSGWAGNIQYF.